A single sample gave rise to the 27 T cell receptor beta chains below, sequenced in a study of T cells in Graves' hyperthyroidism and ophthalmopathy. RNA transcripts yielded amplified TCR beta CDR3 regions. HTBI primers were used for first-round RT-PCR of the TCR CDR3. MiXCR, applied by TCRdb to the multiplex PCR reads, yields one record per CDR3 protein. The table has under 350,000 distinct CDR3 sequences, roughly 15% seen once. Sequenced: blood. These receptors were collected from a woman between 40 and 55 years old with Graves' hyperthyroidism.

The rearrangement links TRBV28 to TRBJ2-1; TRBD2 agrees at 8 bases. Trimming at V came to 4 bases and at J to 9 bases, leaving 11 bases not matched to a gene. The CDR3 is made up of 15 amino acids. The germline CDR1 and CDR2 sequences are MDHEN and SYDVKM. In nucleotides, the CDR3 is TGTGCCAGCAGTTCGGTCCTCGCGGGAGGCGGTGAGCAGTTCTTC. It encodes CASSSVLAGGGEQFF.

This clonotype was detected a few times. V and J are TRBV18 and TRBJ2-5; the match to TRBD1 covers 8 bases. The CDR3 consists of 14 residues. From germline, CDR1 is KGHSH and CDR2 LQKENI. J was trimmed by 1 base and V by 3 bases; bases with no gene match: 1. The CDR3 DNA is TGTGCCAGCTCACCTGGGACAGGCCAAGAGACCCAGTACTTC. Amino acid sequence: CASSPGTGQETQYF. Full variable domain (outside the CDR3, taken from reference TRBV18 and TRBJ2-5): NAGVMQNPRHLVRRRGQEARLRCSPMKGHSHVYWYRQLPEEGLKFMVYLQKENIIDESGMPKERFSAEFPKEGPSILRIQQVVRGDSAAYFCASSPGTGQETQYFGPGTRLLVL.

This chain joins TRBV7-9 and TRBJ2-3, with D unclear. V was shortened by 1 base and J by 2 bases, with 7 bases between the two germline ends. The CDR3 covers 14 residues. Germline V gene lookup returns CDR1 SEHNR and CDR2 FQNEAQ (reference sequence). The CDR3 protein is CASSLGLLTDTQYF. The CDR3 DNA is TGTGCCAGCAGCTTAGGGCTACTCACAGATACGCAGTATTTT.

In its sample, this clonotype was seen many times. The gene calls are TRBV12-3 or TRBV12-4 and TRBJ2-7, with a weak D call TRBD2 (6 bases). CDR3 size: 17 residues. V lost 10 bases and J lost 5, with 30 bases in between. The CDR3 loop is CANSYQRVQTKIDEQYF. DNA for the CDR3: TGTGCCAACTCATACCAGCGGGTCCAAACGAAGATCGACGAGCAGTACTTC.

This clonotype was observed many times. The chain carries TRBV2 and TRBJ1-5; D is uncertain. Trimming took 5 bases from V and 11 from J, leaving 13 bases between them. CDR1 is SNHLY, CDR2 FYNNEI, per germline. The CDR3 is 12 residues long. This chain's CDR3 is CASSPLAGSQHF. CDR3 coding DNA: TGTGCCAGCAGTCCTCTGGCTGGTTCCCAGCATTTT. Looking up the rest from reference TRBV2 and TRBJ1-5 gives the full variable domain: EPEVTQTPSHQVTQMGQEVILRCVPISNHLYFYWYRQILGQKVEFLVSFYNNEISEKSEIFDDQFSVERPDGSNFTLKIRSTKLEDSAMYFCASSPLAGSQHFGDGTRLSIL.

This clonotype was seen many times. The rearrangement joins TRBV5-1 to TRBJ2-2; 8 positions match TRBD2. V shed 1 base, J shed 5 bases, and the junction held 4 bases outside the gene matches. In germline, CDR1 is SGHRS, CDR2 YFSETQ. This CDR3 is 15 amino acids long. In DNA form, the CDR3 reads TGCGCCAGCAGCTTGCCGACTAGCGAAACCGGGGAGCTGTTTTTT. It yields the protein CASSLPTSETGELFF.

This clonotype was counted ten times or more. CDR3 protein: CASNTGTAQKGGYTF. In DNA, the CDR3 is TGTGCCAGCAATACCGGGACAGCTCAAAAAGGGGGCTACACCTTC. This rearrangement joins TRBV28 to TRBJ1-2, with 7 bases matching TRBD1. CDR3 size: 15 residues. J gave up 8 bases and V 7 bases, and 16 bases lay outside the gene matches. Germline assignment: CDR1 MDHEN and CDR2 SYDVKM.

This clonotype was counted ten times or more. The chain carries TRBV28 and TRBJ2-5, with D perhaps assigned TRBD1 or TRBD2 (6 bases each). V gave up 11 bases and J gave up 2 bases, with 15 bases separating them. The CDR3 has 13 amino acids. Per germline, CDR1 MDHEN and CDR2 SYDVKM. CDR3: CALGGLEQETQYF. The CDR3 bases are TGTGCCCTCGGGGGCTTGGAGCAAGAGACCCAGTACTTC.

This clonotype was seen repeatedly, ten times or more. V is TRBV9 and J is TRBJ1-2; tentative D call: TRBD1 (5 bases). V was cut by 1 base and J by 4 bases, with 14 bases left in between. Germline V gene data show CDR1 as SGDLS and CDR2 as YYNGEE. The CDR3 is 15 residues long. The CDR3 DNA sequence: TGTGCCAGCAGCGTACTGACAGAAAACCGCTATGGCTACACCTTC. It codes for CASSVLTENRYGYTF.

This clonotype has only a few counts. The V call is TRBV7-2, the J call TRBJ2-1; possibly TRBD1 for D (6 bases). The CDR3 contains 14 residues. Trimming stripped 0 bases from V and 9 bases from J, with 12 bases between. The germline V gene encodes CDR1 SGHTA and CDR2 FQGNSA. The CDR3 protein is CASSLARQGTEQFF. The CDR3 bases are TGTGCCAGCAGCTTAGCGAGGCAGGGGACTGAGCAGTTCTTC.

This clonotype was recorded at least ten times. This chain joins TRBV12-3 or TRBV12-4 and TRBJ1-6; D not certain. This CDR3 has 14 amino acids. V was clipped by 7 bases and J by 6 bases, with 13 bases between them. The CDR3 is CASTSGSSNSPLHF. CDR3 bases: TGTGCCAGCACCTCCGGGAGCTCTAATTCACCCCTCCACTTT.

This clonotype was detected only a few times. This sequence joins TRBV7-8 and TRBJ2-7; TRBD1 is a possible D gene (6 bases). CDR3 size: 15 residues. CDR1 is SGHVS, CDR2 FQNEAQ, per germline. Trimming shortened V by 4 bases and J by 3 bases, and 16 bases separated the two germline ends. The CDR3 spells CASSYHRVAHYEQYF. The CDR3 region has the DNA TGTGCCAGCAGCTATCACAGGGTAGCGCACTACGAGCAGTACTTC.

Many counts were recorded for this clonotype. The rearrangement links TRBV7-6 to TRBJ1-5; D gene uncertain. Trimming removed 3 bases at V and 7 bases at J, with 10 bases between. Germline CDR1 SGHVS, CDR2 FNYEAQ. This CDR3 has 13 amino acids. CDR3 sequence reads: CASSFGEGQPQHF. In DNA, the CDR3 is TGTGCCAGCAGCTTTGGGGAAGGGCAGCCCCAGCATTTT.

This clonotype was recorded many times. The chain is built from TRBV19 and TRBJ1-5; 8 bases map to TRBD1. J gave up 10 bases and V 9 bases, and 11 bases lay outside the gene matches. CDR3 size: 13 residues. Germline CDR1 LNHDA, CDR2 SQIVND (reference sequence). CDR3 coding DNA: TGTGCCAGCGCGGACAGGGCAATCATACCCCAGCATTTT. It is translated as CASADRAIIPQHF.

The chain uses TRBV12-3 or TRBV12-4 and TRBJ1-3; the D is unclear. This CDR3 is 15 amino acids long. Trimming removed 3 bases at V and 5 bases at J, with 14 bases between. The CDR3 protein is CASSFRPDNRNTIYF. CDR3 coding DNA: TGTGCCAGCAGTTTTCGGCCCGACAATAGAAACACCATATATTTT.

This chain joins TRBV19 and TRBJ2-7; TRBD1 aligns across 9 bases. CDR1 and CDR2 from the germline V gene are LNHDA and SQIVND (reference sequence). The CDR3 length is 12 residues. V was clipped by 10 bases and J by 3 bases; unmatched bases: 4. CDR3 protein: CATRDRDYEQYF. The CDR3 DNA is TGTGCCACCCGGGACAGGGACTACGAGCAGTACTTC.

This clonotype was detected only a few times. The chain combines TRBV6-1 with TRBJ2-3, with no clear D. Looked up from germline, CDR1 is MNHNS and CDR2 is SASEGT. The CDR3 has 11 residues. Trimming cost V 6 bases and J 4 bases, with 5 bases left between them. CDR3 residues: CASRESDTQYF. The CDR3 DNA sequence: TGTGCCAGCAGGGAATCAGATACGCAGTATTTT.

This clonotype was observed at least ten times. This chain uses TRBV28 with TRBJ2-3, with 7 positions matching TRBD2. The CDR3 spans 14 residues. CDR1 and CDR2 (germline): MDHEN, SYDVKM. Trimming at V came to 3 bases and at J to 4 bases, leaving 4 bases not matched to a gene. CDR3 DNA sequence: TGTGCCAGCAGTTTTAGTGGACTAGCAGATACGCAGTATTTT. Amino acid sequence: CASSFSGLADTQYF.

The chain employs TRBV7-9 and TRBJ2-3, with D maybe TRBD2 (5 bases). CDR1 SEHNR and CDR2 FQNEAQ come from the germline V gene (reference sequence). Between the trimmed V and J ends, which lost 5 bases and 0 bases, there was a span of 12 bases. This CDR3 is built from 15 residues. CDR3 DNA: TGTGCCAGCAGCCCCCCGAGGGCTAGCACAGATACGCAGTATTTT. Its translation is CASSPPRASTDTQYF. Full variable domain (rest looked up from reference TRBV7-9 and TRBJ2-3): DTGVSQNPRHKITKRGQNVTFRCDPISEHNRLYWYRQTLGQGPEFLTYFQNEAQLEKSRLLSDRFSAERPKGSFSTLEIQRTEQGDSAMYLCASSPPRASTDTQYFGPGTRLTVL.

This clonotype was counted between two and nine times. The chain combines TRBV20-1 with TRBJ2-3; D unresolved. Trimming cost V 4 bases and J 3 bases, with 11 bases left between them. Germline CDR1 is DFQATT and CDR2 is SNEGSKA (reference sequence). The CDR3 runs 13 residues. As DNA, the CDR3 is TGCAGTGCTACGTACCCTGTGACAGATACGCAGTATTTT. Its protein product is CSATYPVTDTQYF.

This clonotype was seen many times. The junction departs from the called germline gene at one end, perhaps through a read error. The chain is built from TRBV20-1 and TRBJ1-6; no firm D call. The CDR3 totals 13 residues. The germline V gene has CDR1 DFQATT and CDR2 SNEGSKA (reference sequence). CDR3 in DNA: TGCAGTACTAGGGTTGACGCGGATTCACCCCTCCACTTT. Amino acids: CSTRVDADSPLHF.

This clonotype has a count of ten or more. The gene calls are TRBV6-1 and TRBJ2-3; 7 bases line up with TRBD2. Germline V lookup: CDR1 MNHNS, CDR2 SASEGT. The CDR3 is 17 amino acids. Trimming removed 6 bases from V and 2 bases from J; junction bases left unmatched: 14. The CDR3 bases are TGTGCCAGCAGCGCAGGGAGGGGTACACGGCTCACAGATACGCAGTATTTT. Protein sequence: CASSAGRGTRLTDTQYF.

The sample holds many counts of this clonotype. The chain has TRBV3-1 and TRBJ2-5; TRBD2 matches at 14 bases. The length of the CDR3 is 17 residues. Trimming took 5 bases from V and 2 from J; bases not matched to a gene: 7. Germline V gene sequence: CDR1 LGHDT, CDR2 YNNKEL (reference sequence). DNA of the CDR3: TGTGCCAGCAGCACGGGACTAGCGGGAGCGGGTCAAGAGACCCAGTACTTC. It translates to CASSTGLAGAGQETQYF.

This chain joins TRBV30 and TRBJ2-3, with 7 bases aligning to TRBD2. This CDR3 contains 14 residues. V was pared by 4 bases and J by 3 bases, with 7 bases of the junction left unmatched. Germline V gene lookup returns CDR1 GTSNPN and CDR2 SVGIG (reference sequence). The CDR3 region has the DNA TGTGCCTGGACCAAAGGCGGGAGTACAGATACGCAGTATTTT. This gives the protein CAWTKGGSTDTQYF.

The chain has TRBV29-1 and TRBJ2-5; the match to TRBD2 covers 7 bases. The CDR3 runs to 15 residues. Germline CDR1 reads SQVTM; CDR2 reads ANQGSEA. Trimming took 6 bases from V and 3 from J; bases not matched to a gene: 13. The CDR3 DNA sequence: TGCAGCGTGGGGAGGACCCGGGGGGTGGAAGAGACCCAGTACTTC. Protein sequence: CSVGRTRGVEETQYF.

There are many counts of this clonotype. The V call is TRBV15, the J call TRBJ2-5; D is unresolved. The CDR3 runs to 16 residues. The ends were cut back, 3 bases at V and 1 base at J, with 15 bases in the middle. The germline gives CDR1 LNHNV, CDR2 YYDKDF (reference sequence). Here the CDR3 reads CATSSLIEQGQETQYF. CDR3 nucleotide sequence: TGTGCCACCAGCAGTCTGATAGAACAAGGCCAAGAGACCCAGTACTTC.

This clonotype has ten or more counts. The V call is TRBV2, the J call TRBJ2-2; perhaps D is TRBD1 or TRBD2 (5 bases each). This CDR3 has 15 residues. In germline, CDR1 is SNHLY, CDR2 FYNNEI. Deletions cut 4 bases from V and 1 base from J, with 10 bases between. The CDR3 loop reads CASSGDPLNTGELFF. DNA for the CDR3: TGTGCCAGCAGTGGGGACCCGTTGAACACCGGGGAGCTGTTTTTT. Complete variable domain (other parts from reference TRBV2 and TRBJ2-2): EPEVTQTPSHQVTQMGQEVILRCVPISNHLYFYWYRQILGQKVEFLVSFYNNEISEKSEIFDDQFSVERPDGSNFTLKIRSTKLEDSAMYFCASSGDPLNTGELFFGEGSRLTVL.